These T cell receptor beta chains were read from a single sample in a study of technical replicates of blood from several donors. Libraries were prepared by immunoSEQ multiplex PCR; TCRdb keeps only in-frame clonotypes and omits some of them. The sample lists 45,000 to 65,000 clones, roughly 96% seen once, with about 3% in the top ten. Sequenced input: PBMCs. The receptors originated from a human donor in good health. Some clones in this sample may be carry-over from other donors' samples. Both conserved end residues are part of each CDR3. A D gene is named only where the DNA matches it firmly. The size entry is marked missing in some rows and otherwise reads once, few, many or a size class.

V gene	D gene	clone size	J gene	CDR3 protein	CDR3 DNA
TRBV5-4	TRBD1	.	TRBJ1-6	CASRDRGQGNSPLHF	TGTGCCAGCAGGGACAGGGGGCAGGGTAATTCACCCCTCCACTTT
TRBV13	TRBD1	.	TRBJ2-1	CASSLEGGPYNEQFF	TGTGCCAGCAGCTTAGAAGGGGGCCCCTACAATGAGCAGTTCTTC
TRBV11-2	.	.	TRBJ1-2	CASSSTPTVNYGYTF	TGTGCCAGCAGCTCCACCCCAACAGTTAACTATGGCTACACCTTC
TRBV7-2	TRBD2	.	TRBJ2-1	CASSWELLAGQEQFF	TGTGCCAGCAGCTGGGAACTACTAGCGGGTCAGGAGCAGTTCTTC
TRBV27	TRBD1	.	TRBJ1-2	CASSHRGLEGYTF	TGTGCCAGCAGCCACAGGGGGCTTGAGGGCTACACCTTC
TRBV15	.	.	TRBJ2-3	CASERGGGTDTQYF	TGTGCCAGCGAGAGGGGAGGCGGAACAGATACGCAGTATTTT
TRBV19	.	.	TRBJ2-5	CASSIGQTNQETQYF	TGTGCCAGTAGTATTGGACAGACAAACCAAGAGACCCAGTACTTC
TRBV7-6	TRBD2	.	TRBJ2-3	CASSRGADTQYF	TGTGCCAGCTCCCGGGGGGCAGATACGCAGTATTTT
TRBV11-1	.	.	TRBJ2-5	CASSSRSGEETQYF	TGTGCCAGCAGCTCCCGATCAGGGGAGGAGACCCAGTACTTC
TRBV4-3	.	once	TRBJ1-4	CASSQVIATNEKLFF	TGCGCCAGCAGCCAAGTTATCGCAACTAATGAAAAACTGTTTTTT
TRBV11-1	TRBD1	.	TRBJ2-1	CASSYKGTGNNEQFF	TGTGCCAGCAGCTACAAGGGGACAGGGAACAATGAGCAGTTCTTC
TRBV2	.	.	TRBJ2-7	CASRGGAGISYEQYF	TGTGCCAGCAGGGGAGGAGCGGGCATCTCCTACGAGCAGTACTTC
TRBV10-3	.	.	TRBJ1-5	CATTADQGNQPQHF	TGTGCCACCACGGCAGACCAGGGCAATCAGCCCCAGCATTTT
TRBV19	TRBD2	once	TRBJ2-1	CASSIRSVVAGGNWPNEQFF	TGTGCCAGTAGTATCAGGTCGGTGGTAGCGGGAGGGAATTGGCCCAATGAGCAGTTCTTC
TRBV18	.	.	TRBJ2-1	CASSPPFSVYNEQFF	TGTGCCAGCTCACCACCGTTTAGCGTCTACAATGAGCAGTTCTTC
TRBV5-6	.	.	TRBJ1-1	CASSLDRALFTEAFF	TGTGCCAGCAGCTTGGACAGGGCCCTCTTCACTGAAGCTTTCTTT
TRBV7-2	.	.	TRBJ2-2	CASSLALGELFF	TGTGCCAGCAGCTTAGCCCTCGGGGAGCTGTTTTTT
TRBV13	TRBD2	.	TRBJ2-3	CASSLAKSGAGSTDTQYF	TGTGCCAGCAGCTTAGCTAAGAGCGGGGCTGGGAGCACAGATACGCAGTATTTT
TRBV25-1	TRBD2	.	TRBJ2-7	CAGYSSGRKYEQYF	TGTGCCGGCTACTCTAGCGGGAGGAAGTACGAGCAGTACTTC
TRBV25-1	TRBD1	.	TRBJ2-3	CASSGDRAPGGDTQYF	TGTGCCAGCAGCGGAGACAGGGCCCCAGGGGGAGATACGCAGTATTTT
TRBV4-3	TRBD2	.	TRBJ2-7	CASSPTSGGDYEQYF	TGCGCCAGCAGCCCCACTAGCGGGGGTGACTACGAGCAGTACTTC
TRBV5-6	TRBD2	.	TRBJ2-3	CASLGSGGLDTQYF	TGTGCCAGCCTGGGGAGCGGGGGGTTAGATACGCAGTATTTT
TRBV7-9	TRBD1	.	TRBJ2-3	CASSSTGDGSGDTQYF	TGTGCCAGCAGCTCGACAGGGGATGGGTCCGGGGATACGCAGTATTTT
TRBV19	.	.	TRBJ2-1	CASSIQSEGEQFF	TGTGCCAGTAGTATACAAAGTGAGGGTGAGCAGTTCTTC
TRBV19	TRBD1	.	TRBJ1-1	CASRSGTGGLVGPEAFF	TGTGCCAGTAGGTCCGGGACAGGGGGCCTGGTCGGACCTGAAGCTTTCTTT
TRBV4-3	TRBD2	.	TRBJ2-7	CASSQAGREVDEQYF	TGCGCCAGCAGCCAAGCTGGACGGGAGGTCGACGAGCAGTACTTC
TRBV11-3	TRBD1	.	TRBJ2-1	CASSPGQGFNEQFF	TGTGCCAGCAGCCCTGGACAGGGTTTCAATGAGCAGTTCTTC
TRBV29-1	.	.	TRBJ2-2	CSAAGTKNTGELFF	TGCAGCGCTGCCGGGACAAAGAACACCGGGGAGCTGTTTTTT